These 6 T cell receptor beta chains originate from one sample sequenced in a study of blood T cell repertoires in COVID-19. The repertoire was sequenced with immunoSEQ multiplex PCR; TCRdb's copy has only in-frame clones and lacks some. This table has about 260,000 clones, roughly 86% appearing once. Material for sequencing was peripheral blood. Receptors originate from a man aged 35-49 years with active or convalescent COVID-19.

The J gene is TRBJ1-3, the V gene TRBV3-1 (or the pseudogene TRBV3-2); a possible D gene is TRBD1 (6 bases). V lost 0 bases and J lost 0, with 9 bases in between. The germline gives CDR1 LGHDT, CDR2 YNNKEL (reference sequence). This CDR3 contains 16 residues. CDR3 DNA sequence: TGTGCCAGCAGCCAAGATAGACAGGTCTCTGGAAACACCATATATTTT. Its translation is CASSQDRQVSGNTIYF.

About this clone: One end of the junction is discordant with germline, which a read error may explain. The chain carries TRBV12-3 or TRBV12-4 and TRBJ1-2, with 10 bases that match TRBD1. This CDR3 region has 13 residues. CDR3: CASSLIGTGVLPF. The CDR3 coding sequence is TGTGCCAGCAGTTTGATCGGGACAGGGGTCCTCCCCTTC.

The rearrangement joins TRBV7-9 to TRBJ1-3; TRBD1 aligns across 7 bases. CDR3 length equals 16 residues. Trimming cost V 5 bases and J 2 bases; bases outside gene matches: 9. Germline CDR1 and CDR2: SEHNR and FQNEAQ (reference sequence). The CDR3 nucleotides are TGTGCCAGCAGCCTATCCCCAGGGGGGACTGGAAACACCATATATTTT. This encodes CASSLSPGGTGNTIYF.

The rearrangement joins TRBV30 to TRBJ2-3; TRBD2 matches at 11 bases. There are 14 residues in the CDR3. The germline gives CDR1 GTSNPN, CDR2 SVGIG (reference sequence). V shed 1 base and J 8 bases; nucleotides not matched to a gene: 5. The CDR3 spells CAWSATSGGFTQYF. The CDR3 DNA is TGTGCCTGGAGTGCTACTAGCGGGGGTTTTACGCAGTATTTT.

The chain couples TRBV19 to TRBJ2-5; possibly TRBD2 for D (5 bases). The CDR3 has 14 amino acids. Germline V CDR1 and CDR2: LNHDA, SQIVND (reference sequence). V was shortened by 9 bases and J by 5 bases, with 19 bases between the two germline ends. DNA for the CDR3: TGTGCCAGCAGTGTGGGCTACACGGGGGAGACCCAGTACTTC. Its protein is CASSVGYTGETQYF.

V and J are TRBV2 and TRBJ1-6; 8 positions agree with TRBD1. Germline V gene sequence: CDR1 SNHLY, CDR2 FYNNEI. Trimming took 5 bases from V and 7 from J; bases not matched to a gene: 10. The CDR3 has 16 residues. As DNA, the CDR3 is TGTGCCAGCAGTCTTCTGACAGGGGAGGGGAATTCACCCCTCCACTTT. Translation: CASSLLTGEGNSPLHF.